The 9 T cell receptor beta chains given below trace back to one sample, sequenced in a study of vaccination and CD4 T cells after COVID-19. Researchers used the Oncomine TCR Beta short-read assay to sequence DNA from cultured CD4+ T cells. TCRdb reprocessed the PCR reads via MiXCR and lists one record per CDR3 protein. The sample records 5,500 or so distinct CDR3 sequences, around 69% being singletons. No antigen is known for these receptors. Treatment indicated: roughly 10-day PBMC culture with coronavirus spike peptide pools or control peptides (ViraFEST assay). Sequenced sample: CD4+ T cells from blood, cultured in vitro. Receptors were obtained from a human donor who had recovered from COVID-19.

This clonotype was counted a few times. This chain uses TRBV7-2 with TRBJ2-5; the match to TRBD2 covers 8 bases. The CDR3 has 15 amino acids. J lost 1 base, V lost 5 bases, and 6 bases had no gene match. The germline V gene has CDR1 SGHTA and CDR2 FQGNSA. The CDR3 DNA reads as TGTGCCAGCAGCCCGGGGGGGGGCAGCCAAGAGACCCAGTACTTC. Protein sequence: CASSPGGGSQETQYF.

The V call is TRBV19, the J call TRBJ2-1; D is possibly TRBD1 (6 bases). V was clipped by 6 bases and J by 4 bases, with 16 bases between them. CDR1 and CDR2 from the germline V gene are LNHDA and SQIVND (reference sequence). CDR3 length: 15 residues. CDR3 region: CASRPTGLSYNEQFF. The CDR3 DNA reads TGTGCCAGTAGGCCCACAGGGTTATCATACAATGAGCAGTTCTTC.

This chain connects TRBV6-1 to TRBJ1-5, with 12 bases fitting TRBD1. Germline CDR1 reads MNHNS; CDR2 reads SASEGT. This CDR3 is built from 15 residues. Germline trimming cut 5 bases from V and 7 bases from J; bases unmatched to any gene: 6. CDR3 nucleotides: TGTGCCAGCAGTACTGGGACAGGGGGCCGACAGCCCCAGCATTTT. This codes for CASSTGTGGRQPQHF.

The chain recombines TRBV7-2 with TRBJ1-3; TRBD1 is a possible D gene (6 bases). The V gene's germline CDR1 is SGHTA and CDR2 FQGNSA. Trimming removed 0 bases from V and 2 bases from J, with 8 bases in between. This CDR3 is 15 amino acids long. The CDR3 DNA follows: TGTGCCAGCAGCTTAGCCCGGACAGCTGGAAACACCATATATTTT. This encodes CASSLARTAGNTIYF.

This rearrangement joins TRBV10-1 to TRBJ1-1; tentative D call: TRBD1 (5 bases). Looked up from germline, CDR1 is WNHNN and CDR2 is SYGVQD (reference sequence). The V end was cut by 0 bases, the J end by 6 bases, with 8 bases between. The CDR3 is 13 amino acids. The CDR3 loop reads CASSESGTAEAFF. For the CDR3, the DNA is TGCGCCAGCAGTGAGTCGGGGACCGCTGAAGCTTTCTTT.

CDR3 nucleotides: TGTGCCAGCAGTAGAACTAGCGGGGGGATCACAGATACGCAGTATTTT. This translates into CASSRTSGGITDTQYF. The chain recombines TRBV7-8 with TRBJ2-3, with 12 bases fitting TRBD2. Germline CDR1 reads SGHVS; CDR2 reads FQNEAQ. The trim removed 6 bases at V and 2 bases at J, leaving 6 bases unmatched. The CDR3 covers 16 residues.

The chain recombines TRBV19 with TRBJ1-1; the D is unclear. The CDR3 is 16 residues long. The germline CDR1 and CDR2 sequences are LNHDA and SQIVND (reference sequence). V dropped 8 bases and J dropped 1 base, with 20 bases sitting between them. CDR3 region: CASVLPGVRANTEAFF. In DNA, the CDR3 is TGTGCCAGTGTCCTCCCCGGTGTAAGGGCGAACACTGAAGCTTTCTTT.

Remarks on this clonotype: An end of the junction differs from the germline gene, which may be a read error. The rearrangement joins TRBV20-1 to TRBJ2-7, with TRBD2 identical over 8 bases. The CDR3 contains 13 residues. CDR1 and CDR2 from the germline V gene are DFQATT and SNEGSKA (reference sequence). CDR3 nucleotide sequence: TGCAGTGCTAGAGATCCCGGTGGACTAGCTGGGATCTTC. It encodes CSARDPGGLAGIF.

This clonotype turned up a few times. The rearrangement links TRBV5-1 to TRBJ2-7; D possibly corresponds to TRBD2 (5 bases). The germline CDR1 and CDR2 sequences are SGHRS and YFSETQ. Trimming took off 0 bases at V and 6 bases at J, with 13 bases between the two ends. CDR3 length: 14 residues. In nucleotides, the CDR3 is TGCGCCAGCAGCTTGGAATCGGGATTGAGCGAGCAGTACTTC. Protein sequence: CASSLESGLSEQYF.